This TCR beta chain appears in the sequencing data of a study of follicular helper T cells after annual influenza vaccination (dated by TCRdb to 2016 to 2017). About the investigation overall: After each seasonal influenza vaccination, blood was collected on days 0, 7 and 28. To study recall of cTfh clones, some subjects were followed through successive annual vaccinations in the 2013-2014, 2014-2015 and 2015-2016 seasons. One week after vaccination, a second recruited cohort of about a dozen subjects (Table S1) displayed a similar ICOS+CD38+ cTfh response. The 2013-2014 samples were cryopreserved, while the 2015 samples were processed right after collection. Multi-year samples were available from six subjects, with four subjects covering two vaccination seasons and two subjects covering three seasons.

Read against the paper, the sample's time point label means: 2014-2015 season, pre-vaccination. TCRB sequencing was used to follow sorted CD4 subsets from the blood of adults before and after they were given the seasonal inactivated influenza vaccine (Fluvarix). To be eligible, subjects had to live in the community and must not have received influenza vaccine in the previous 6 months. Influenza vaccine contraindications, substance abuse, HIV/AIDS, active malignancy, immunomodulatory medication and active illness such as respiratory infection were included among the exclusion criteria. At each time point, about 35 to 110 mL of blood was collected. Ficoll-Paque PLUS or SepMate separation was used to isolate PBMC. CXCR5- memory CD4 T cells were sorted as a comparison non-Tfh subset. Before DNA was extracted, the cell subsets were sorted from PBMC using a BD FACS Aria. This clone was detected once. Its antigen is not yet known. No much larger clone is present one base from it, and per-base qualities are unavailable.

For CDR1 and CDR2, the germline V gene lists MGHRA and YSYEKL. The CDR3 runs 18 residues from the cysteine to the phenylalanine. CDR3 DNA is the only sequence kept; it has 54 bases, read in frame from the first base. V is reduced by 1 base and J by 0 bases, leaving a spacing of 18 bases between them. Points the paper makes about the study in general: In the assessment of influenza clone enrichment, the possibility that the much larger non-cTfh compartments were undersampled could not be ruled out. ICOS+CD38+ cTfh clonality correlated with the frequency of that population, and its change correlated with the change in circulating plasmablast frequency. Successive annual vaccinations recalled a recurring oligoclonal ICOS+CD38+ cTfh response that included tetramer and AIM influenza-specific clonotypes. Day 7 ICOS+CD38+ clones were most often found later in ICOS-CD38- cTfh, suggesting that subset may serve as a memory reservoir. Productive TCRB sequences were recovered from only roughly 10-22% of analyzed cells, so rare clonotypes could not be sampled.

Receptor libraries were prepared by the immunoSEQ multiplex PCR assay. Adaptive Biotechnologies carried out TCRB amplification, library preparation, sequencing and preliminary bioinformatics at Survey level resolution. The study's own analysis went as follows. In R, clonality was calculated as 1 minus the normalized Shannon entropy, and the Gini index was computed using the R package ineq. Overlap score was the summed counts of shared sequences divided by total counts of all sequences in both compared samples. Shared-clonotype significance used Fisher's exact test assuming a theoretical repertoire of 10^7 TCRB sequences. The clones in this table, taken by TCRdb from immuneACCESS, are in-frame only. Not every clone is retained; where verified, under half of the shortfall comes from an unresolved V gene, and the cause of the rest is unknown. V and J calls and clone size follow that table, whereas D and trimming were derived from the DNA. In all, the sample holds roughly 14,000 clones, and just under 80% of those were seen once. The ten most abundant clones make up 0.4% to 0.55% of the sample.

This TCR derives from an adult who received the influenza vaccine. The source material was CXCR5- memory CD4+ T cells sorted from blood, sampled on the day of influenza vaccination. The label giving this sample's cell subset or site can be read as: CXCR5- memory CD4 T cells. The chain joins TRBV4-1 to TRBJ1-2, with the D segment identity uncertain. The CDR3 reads CASSQVRPPRLTNYGYTF. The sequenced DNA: TGCGCCAGCAGCCAAGTTCGGCCTCCTAGGCTCACTAACTATGGCTACACCTTC.